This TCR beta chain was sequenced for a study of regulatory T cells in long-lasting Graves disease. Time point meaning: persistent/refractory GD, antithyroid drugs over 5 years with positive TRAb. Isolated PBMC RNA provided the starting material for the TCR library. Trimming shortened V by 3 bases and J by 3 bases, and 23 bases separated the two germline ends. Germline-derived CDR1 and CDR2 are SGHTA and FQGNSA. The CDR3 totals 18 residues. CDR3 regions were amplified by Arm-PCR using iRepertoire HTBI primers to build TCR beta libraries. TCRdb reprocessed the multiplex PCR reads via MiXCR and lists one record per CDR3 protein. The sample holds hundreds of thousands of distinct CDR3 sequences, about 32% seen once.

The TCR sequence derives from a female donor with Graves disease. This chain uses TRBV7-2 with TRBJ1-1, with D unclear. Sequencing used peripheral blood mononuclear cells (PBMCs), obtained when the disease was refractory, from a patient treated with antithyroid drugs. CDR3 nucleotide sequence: TGTGCCAGCAGCTTGGCCGTTGGCGGTTGGGGTGTGGACACTGAAGCTTTCTTT. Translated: CASSLAVGGWGVDTEAFF.